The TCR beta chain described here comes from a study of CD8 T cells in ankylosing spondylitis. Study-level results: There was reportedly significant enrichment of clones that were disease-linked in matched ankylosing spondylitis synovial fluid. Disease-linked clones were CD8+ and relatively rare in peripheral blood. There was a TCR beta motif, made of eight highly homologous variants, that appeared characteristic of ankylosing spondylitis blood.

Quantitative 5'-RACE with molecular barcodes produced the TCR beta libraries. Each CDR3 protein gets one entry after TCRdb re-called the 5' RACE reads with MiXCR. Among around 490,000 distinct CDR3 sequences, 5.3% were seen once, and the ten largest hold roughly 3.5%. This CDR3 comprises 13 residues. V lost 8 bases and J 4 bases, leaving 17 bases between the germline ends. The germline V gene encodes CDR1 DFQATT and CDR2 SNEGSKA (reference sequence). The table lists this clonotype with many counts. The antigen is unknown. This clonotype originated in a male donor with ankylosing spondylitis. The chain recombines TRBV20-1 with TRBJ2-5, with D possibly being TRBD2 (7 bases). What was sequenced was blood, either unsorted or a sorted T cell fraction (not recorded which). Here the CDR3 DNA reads TGCAGTTCGAGGGAGGGGGGGAGAGAGACCCAGTACTTC. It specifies CSSREGGRETQYF.